Following are 5 T cell receptor beta chains from one sample sequenced in a study of T-cell reconstitution after alpha-beta-depleted transplantation in children (dated by TCRdb to about 2016). Library creation used PCR. The listed sequencing device is Illumina HiSeq 2500. TCR library preparation used molecular barcoding, with unique molecular identifiers applied to normalize quantification of the TCRbeta repertoire. TCRdb reprocessing: public reads trimmed at Q25 with fastp, clones called with MiXCR, in-frame beta chains kept. Rows with one shared CDR3 protein collapse into an entry with the most common genes and DNA. The sample table records 500,000 to 750,000 distinct CDR3 sequences; 10% to 15% of these occur just once. The ten largest account for approximately 2% of the sample. In light of the paper, this sample's treatment or condition label describes: allogeneic hematopoietic cell transplantation with graft depleted of TCRalphabeta T cells and CD19 B cells.

The specimen was PBMCs, mostly from graft donor cells, collected 360 days after TCRalphabeta/CD19-depleted stem cell transplant. These receptors were obtained from a male patient between 10 and 17 years old who had a stem cell transplant for acute myeloid leukemia, so the T cells may come from the graft donor.

The J gene is TRBJ2-1, the V gene TRBV3-1, with D uncertain. This CDR3 comprises 14 residues. V lost 0 bases to trimming and J lost 6 bases, with 9 bases between them. Germline lookup yields CDR1 LGHDT and CDR2 YNNKEL (reference sequence). CDR3 coding DNA: TGTGCCAGCAGCCAAGATCAAGCGAGCAATGAGCAGTTCTTC. It encodes CASSQDQASNEQFF.

This chain connects TRBV29-1 to TRBJ2-1; 9 bases fit TRBD1. Germline lookup yields CDR1 SQVTM and CDR2 ANQGSEA. The CDR3 has 14 residues. The V gene end was trimmed by 6 bases and the J gene end by 3 bases; junction bases not matched to a gene: 6. CDR3 protein: CSVEGQGVYNEQFF. The CDR3, as DNA: TGCAGCGTGGAGGGACAGGGAGTCTACAATGAGCAGTTCTTC.

This clonotype occurred a few times. This chain joins TRBV20-1 and TRBJ2-5; weak D call: TRBD2 (5 bases). The germline CDR1 and CDR2 sequences are DFQATT and SNEGSKA (reference sequence). The CDR3 contains 17 residues. V was trimmed by 0 bases and J by 5 bases, leaving 22 bases between them. CDR3 sequence: CSARDRRAGGLWETQYF. The CDR3 nucleotides read TGCAGTGCTAGAGATCGCCGGGCAGGAGGTTTGTGGGAGACCCAGTACTTC.

Ten or more counts support this clonotype. This chain connects TRBV7-6 to TRBJ2-1; D may be TRBD1 (6 bases). The CDR3 has 17 amino acids. Trimming cost V 1 base and J 3 bases, with 16 bases left between them. Per the germline V gene, CDR1 is SGHVS and CDR2 is FNYEAQ. CDR3 sequence reads: CASSLEGPGDLYNEQFF. The CDR3 DNA sequence: TGTGCCAGCAGCTTAGAGGGCCCAGGGGATCTCTACAATGAGCAGTTCTTC. Looking up the rest from reference TRBV7-6 and TRBJ2-1 gives the full variable domain: GAGVSQSPRYKVTKRGQDVALRCDPISGHVSLYWYRQALGQGPEFLTYFNYEAQQDKSGLPNDRFSAERPEGSISTLTIQRTEQRDSAMYRCASSLEGPGDLYNEQFFGPGTRLTVL.

This clonotype turned up a few times. This sequence joins TRBV27 and TRBJ2-2; D gene unclear. The CDR3 consists of 13 residues. V was cut by 4 bases and J by 8 bases, with 11 bases left in between. Looked up from germline, CDR1 is MNHEY and CDR2 is SMNVEV (reference sequence). The CDR3 sequence is CASSSRREGELFF. The CDR3 DNA sequence: TGTGCCAGCAGTTCAAGGCGCGAAGGGGAGCTGTTTTTT.